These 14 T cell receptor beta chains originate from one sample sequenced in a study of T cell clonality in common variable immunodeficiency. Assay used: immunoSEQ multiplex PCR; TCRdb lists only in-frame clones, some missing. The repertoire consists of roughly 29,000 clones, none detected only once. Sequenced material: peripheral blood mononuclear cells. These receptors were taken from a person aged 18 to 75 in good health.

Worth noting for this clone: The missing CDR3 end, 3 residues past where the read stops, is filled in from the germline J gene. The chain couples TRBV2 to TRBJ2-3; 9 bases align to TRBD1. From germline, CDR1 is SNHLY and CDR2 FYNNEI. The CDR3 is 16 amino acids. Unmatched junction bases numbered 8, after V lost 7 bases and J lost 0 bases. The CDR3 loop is CASTGQGLISTDTQYF. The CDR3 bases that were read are TGTGCCAGCACGGGACAGGGTCTCATTAGCACAGATACG. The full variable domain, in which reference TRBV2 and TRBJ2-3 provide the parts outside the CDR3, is EPEVTQTPSHQVTQMGQEVILRCVPISNHLYFYWYRQILGQKVEFLVSFYNNEISEKSEIFDDQFSVERPDGSNFTLKIRSTKLEDSAMYFCASTGQGLISTDTQYFGPGTRLTVL.

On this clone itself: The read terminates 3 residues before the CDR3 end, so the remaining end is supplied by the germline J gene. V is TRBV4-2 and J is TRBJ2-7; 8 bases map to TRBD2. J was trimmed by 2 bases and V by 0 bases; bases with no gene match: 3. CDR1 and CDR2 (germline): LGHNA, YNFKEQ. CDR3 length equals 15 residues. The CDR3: CASSQDGGGTYEQYF. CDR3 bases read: TGTGCCAGCAGCCAAGACGGCGGGGGGACCTACGAG.

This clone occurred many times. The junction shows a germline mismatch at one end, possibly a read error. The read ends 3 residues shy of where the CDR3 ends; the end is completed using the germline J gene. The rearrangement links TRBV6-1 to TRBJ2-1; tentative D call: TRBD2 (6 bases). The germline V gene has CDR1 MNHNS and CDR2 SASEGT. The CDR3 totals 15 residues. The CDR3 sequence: CVSSEAGPRGNEQFF. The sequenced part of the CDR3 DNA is TGTGTCAGCAGTGAAGCGGGTCCGCGGGGAAATGAG.

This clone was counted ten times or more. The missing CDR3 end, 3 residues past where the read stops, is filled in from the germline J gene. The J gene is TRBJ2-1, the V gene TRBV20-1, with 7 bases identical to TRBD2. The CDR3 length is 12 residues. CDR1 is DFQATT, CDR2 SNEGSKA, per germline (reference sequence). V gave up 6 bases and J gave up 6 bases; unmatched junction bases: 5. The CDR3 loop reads CSAVGLSNEQFF. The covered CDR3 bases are TGCAGTGCGGTGGGACTATCCAATGAG.

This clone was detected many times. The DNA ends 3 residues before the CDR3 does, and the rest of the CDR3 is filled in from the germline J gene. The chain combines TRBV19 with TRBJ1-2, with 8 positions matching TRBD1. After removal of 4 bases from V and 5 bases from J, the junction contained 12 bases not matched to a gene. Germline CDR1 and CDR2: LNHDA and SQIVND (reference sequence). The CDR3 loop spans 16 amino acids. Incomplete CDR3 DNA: TGTGCCAGTAGTAAGGAGGCGTATCAGGGGGCATATGGC. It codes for CASSKEAYQGAYG. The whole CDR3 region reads CASSKEAYQGAYGYTF.

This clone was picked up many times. The part of the CDR3 DNA that was read is TGTGCCAGCAGAAGGGGACAGAAGAACACTGAA. Translated: CASRRGQKNTE. The complete CDR3 sequence is CASRRGQKNTEAFF. V usage is TRBV6-2 or TRBV6-3 and J usage is TRBJ1-1; 7 bases fit TRBD1. The sequence runs out 3 residues before the end of the CDR3; the remainder is reconstructed from the germline J gene. Germline-derived CDR1 and CDR2 are MNHEY and SVGEGT. The J segment lost 1 base and the V segment lost 6 bases, leaving 5 bases of the junction unmatched. There are 14 residues in the CDR3.

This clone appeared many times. Incomplete CDR3 DNA: TGTGCCAGTAGCATTTTCGACAATCTCAACACCGGGGAG. Amino acid sequence: CASSIFDNLNTGE. The entire CDR3 protein is CASSIFDNLNTGELFF. The chain is built from TRBV19 and TRBJ2-2; D remains ambiguous. The read ends 3 residues before the CDR3 terminus; that terminus is restored from the germline J gene. The CDR3 consists of 16 residues. CDR1 is LNHDA and CDR2 is SQIVND in the germline V gene (reference sequence). The V end was cut by 6 bases, the J end by 2 bases, with 16 bases between.

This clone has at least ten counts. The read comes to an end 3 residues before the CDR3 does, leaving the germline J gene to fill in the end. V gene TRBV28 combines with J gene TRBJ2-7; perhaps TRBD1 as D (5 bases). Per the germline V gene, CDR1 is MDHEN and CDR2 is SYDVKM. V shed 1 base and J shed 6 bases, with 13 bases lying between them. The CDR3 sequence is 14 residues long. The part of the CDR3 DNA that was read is TGTGCCAGCAGTTTATTTAGGGGTAGGGGCGAG. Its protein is CASSLFRGRGE. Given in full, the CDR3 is CASSLFRGRGEQYF.

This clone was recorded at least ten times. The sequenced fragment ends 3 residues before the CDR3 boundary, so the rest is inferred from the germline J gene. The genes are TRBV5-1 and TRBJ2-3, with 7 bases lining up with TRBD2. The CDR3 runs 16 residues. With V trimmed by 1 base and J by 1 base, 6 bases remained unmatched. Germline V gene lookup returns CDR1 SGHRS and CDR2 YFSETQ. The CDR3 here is CASSLRSAGGTDTQYF. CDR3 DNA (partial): TGCGCCAGCAGCTTGAGATCCGCGGGGGGCACAGATACG.

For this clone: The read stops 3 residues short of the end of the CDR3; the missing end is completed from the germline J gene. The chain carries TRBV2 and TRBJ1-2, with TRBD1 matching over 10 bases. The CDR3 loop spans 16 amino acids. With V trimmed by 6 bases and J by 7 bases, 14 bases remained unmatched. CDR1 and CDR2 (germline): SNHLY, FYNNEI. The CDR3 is CASRAIPGQGFLGYTF. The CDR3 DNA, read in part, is TGTGCCAGCAGAGCTATACCGGGACAGGGGTTTCTTGGC.

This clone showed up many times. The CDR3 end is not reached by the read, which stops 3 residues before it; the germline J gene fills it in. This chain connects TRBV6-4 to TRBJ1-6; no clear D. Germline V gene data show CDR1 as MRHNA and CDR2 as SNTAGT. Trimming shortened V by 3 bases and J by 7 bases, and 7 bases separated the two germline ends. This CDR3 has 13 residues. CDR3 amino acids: CASSESRNSPLHF. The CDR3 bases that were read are TGTGCCAGCAGTGAATCAAGGAATTCACCC.

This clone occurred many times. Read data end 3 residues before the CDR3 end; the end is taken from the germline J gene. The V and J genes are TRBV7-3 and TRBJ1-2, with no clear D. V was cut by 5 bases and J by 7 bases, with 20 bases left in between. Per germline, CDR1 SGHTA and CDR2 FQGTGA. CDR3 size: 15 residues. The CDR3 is CASSQEPSYWAGYTF. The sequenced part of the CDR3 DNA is TGTGCCAGCAGCCAAGAACCCTCCTATTGGGCTGGC. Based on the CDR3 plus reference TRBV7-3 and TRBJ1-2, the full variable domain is GAGVSQTPSNKVTEKGKYVELRCDPISGHTALYWYRQSLGQGPEFLIYFQGTGAADDSGLPNDRFFAVRPEGSVSTLKIQRTERGDSAVYLCASSQEPSYWAGYTFGSGTRLTVV.

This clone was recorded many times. Incomplete CDR3 DNA: TGTGCCAGCAGCTTAGAGGGTAACCCCTACAATGAG. It yields the protein CASSLEGNPYNE. The full-length CDR3 reads as CASSLEGNPYNEQFF. The V and J genes are TRBV7-9 and TRBJ2-1, with D uncertain. The read is 3 residues too short to cover the CDR3 end, so that end is filled in from the germline J gene. The CDR3 runs to 15 residues. Between the trimmed V and J ends, which lost 1 base and 2 bases, there was a span of 9 bases. CDR1 and CDR2 from the germline V gene are SEHNR and FQNEAQ (reference sequence).

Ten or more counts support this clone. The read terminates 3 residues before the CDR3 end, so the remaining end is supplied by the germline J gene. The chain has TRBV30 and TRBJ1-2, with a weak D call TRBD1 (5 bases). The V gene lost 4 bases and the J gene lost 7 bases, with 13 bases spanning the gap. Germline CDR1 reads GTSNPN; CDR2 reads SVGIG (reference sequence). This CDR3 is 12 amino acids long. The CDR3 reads CAWTRQSGGYTF. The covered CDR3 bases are TGTGCCTGGACCAGACAGTCGGGTGGC.